This T cell receptor (beta chain) was found in a study of regulatory T cells in long-lasting Graves disease (dated by TCRdb to the early 2020s). As for the study more broadly: Persistent Graves' disease was defined as antithyroid drug treatment for over 5 years with persistently positive TSH receptor autoantibodies. This study used TCR sequencing and RNA sequencing of peripheral blood to compare persistent Graves' disease patients against newly diagnosed Graves' disease patients. The study took place in China and was registered as a clinical trial. A total of 35 or so samples were covered by TCR sequencing, comprising some 13 persistent and around 20 newly diagnosed Graves' disease patients. Persistent Graves' disease patients in the clinical cohort had taken antithyroid drugs for 9 to 11 years on average.

General conclusions and limits of the study: Persistent Graves' disease patients showed lower TCR Shannon entropy and fewer highly expanded clones than newly diagnosed patients, suggesting clonal expansion. More public clonotypes were shared among persistent patients (approximately 3,000) than among newly diagnosed patients (966). Sequencing and analysis were restricted to the TCR beta chain. Peripheral blood alone was examined, since thyroid tissue, which constituted the primary lesion, could not be accessed. The small sample size was acknowledged by the authors as a limitation that may reduce accuracy.

This clonotype was recorded a few times. Its antigen is currently not known. Qualities for individual bases were not recorded, and no much larger clone is one base off. Libraries were built with multiplex PCR. Sequencing relied on an Illumina HiSeq 4000. TCR beta libraries were built with iRepertoire HTBI primers and Arm-PCR amplification of CDR3 regions. Gel purification was performed on PCR products prior to sequencing. From the authors' description of their analysis: Gene usage analysis of CDR3 amino acid clonotypes used the 62 TRBV and about 15 TRBJ segments found across samples. COPE and FqMerger were used to merge filtered high-quality paired reads into contigs. Contigs were aligned with BLAST to IMGT TRBV, TRBD and TRBJ reference genes, and CDR3 was defined per IMGT. Any clonotype with a frequency above 0.1% was classified as a highly expanded clone. Shannon entropy served as the measure of repertoire diversity, while the Gini coefficient captured V-J evenness. A clonotype found in more than one individual was treated as public. TCRdb reanalyzed the raw reads on its own, using fastp at Q25 for trimming and MiXCR for clone calling, and kept in-frame beta chains. Rows are combined by CDR3 protein, so each entry shows the most common genes and DNA. TCRdb's processing, not the study's, gives the V and J calls here. Across this sample there are 700,000 or so distinct CDR3 sequences, with about 32% seen only once. The ten largest account for around 42% of the sample.

Reading the label with the study, this specimen's time point is: persistent/refractory GD, antithyroid drugs over 5 years with positive TRAb. For both TCR sequencing and RNA sequencing, RNA was extracted from PBMCs using TRIzol. Graves' disease was diagnosed according to American Thyroid Association guidelines. Patients for the study were recruited at an endocrinology department in Xi'an, China. Each patient gave about 8.1 milliliters of peripheral blood, collected in an EDTA anticoagulant tube. Ficoll Paque Plus density gradient separation was used to isolate PBMCs, and no additional T cell sorting was done. An Agilent 2100 Bioanalyzer and agarose gel were used to assess RNA quality, and a NanoDrop 2000 was used to measure RNA concentration. The sequence was collected from a female donor with Graves disease. Sequences were derived from peripheral blood mononuclear cells (PBMCs), sampled when the disease was refractory, from a patient treated with antithyroid drugs.

The sequenced DNA: TGTGCCACCCGTGGGACAGCCAGAGGGGAGACCCAGTACTTC. It translates as CATRGTARGETQYF. This chain joins TRBV7-9 to TRBJ2-5, and TRBD1 matches 7 of the central bases. There are 14 amino acids in the CDR3, from cysteine to phenylalanine inclusive. Only CDR3 DNA is held: 42 bases, read in frame from base 1. Here V drops 10 bases and J drops 5 bases, and the junction holds 13 bases not matched to any gene. The germline V gene (reference sequence) supplies CDR1 SEHNR and CDR2 FQNEAQ. Extended through the reference TRBV7-9 and TRBJ2-5 proteins, this CDR3 yields the full variable domain: DTGVSQNPRHKITKRGQNVTFRCDPISEHNRLYWYRQTLGQGPEFLTYFQNEAQLEKSRLLSDRFSAERPKGSFSTLEIQRTEQGDSAMYLCATRGTARGETQYFGPGTRLLVL.